These 9 T cell receptor beta chains were sequenced from one sample in a study of blood T cell repertoires in COVID-19. The assay was immunoSEQ multiplex PCR, and TCRdb's table has in-frame clones only and misses some. Found here are 300,000 to 400,000 clones, about 90% of them singletons; the top ten hold roughly 1%. Sequencing was performed on PBMCs or T cells enriched from blood (not recorded which). Receptor source: a woman in her thirties who had recovered from COVID-19.

The rearrangement links TRBV6-5 to TRBJ1-1, with D hard to call. V gave up 0 bases and J gave up 0 bases, with 8 bases separating them. The germline V gene has CDR1 MNHEY and CDR2 SVGAGI. There are 15 residues in the CDR3. The CDR3 loop reads CASSYSIELNTEAFF. DNA of the CDR3: TGTGCCAGCAGTTACTCGATAGAACTGAACACTGAAGCTTTCTTT.

V is TRBV30 and J is TRBJ1-1, with D maybe TRBD1 (5 bases). The CDR3 contains 13 residues. Germline V gives CDR1 GTSNPN, CDR2 SVGIG (reference sequence). The V and J ends lost 1 base and 3 bases respectively, with 9 bases between them. The CDR3 DNA reads as TGTGCCTGGAGTGAGGCGGGGGACACTGAAGCTTTCTTT. Its translation: CAWSEAGDTEAFF.

The V call is TRBV28, the J call TRBJ1-1; D perhaps matches TRBD1 (6 bases). This CDR3 is 12 amino acids long. Germline V CDR1 and CDR2: MDHEN, SYDVKM. V was trimmed by 6 bases and J by 4 bases, leaving 9 bases between them. The CDR3, as DNA: TGTGCCAGCAGCTCAGGGGTCACTGAAGCTTTCTTT. This gives the protein CASSSGVTEAFF.

The chain is built from TRBV5-6 and TRBJ1-3, with D tentatively TRBD1 (5 bases). V dropped 3 bases and J dropped 0 bases, with 13 bases sitting between them. The CDR3 loop spans 16 amino acids. The germline gives CDR1 SGHDT, CDR2 YYEEEE. The CDR3 DNA reads as TGTGCCAGCAGCTCCGGGGGGACCTTCTCTGGAAACACCATATATTTT. Translated: CASSSGGTFSGNTIYF.

The chain uses TRBV11-2 and TRBJ1-6; D gene ambiguous. Germline loops: CDR1 SGHAT, CDR2 FQNNGV. Trimming took off 5 bases at V and 4 bases at J, with 12 bases between the two ends. This CDR3 has 15 amino acids. CDR3 residues: CASSATSGYNSPLHF. CDR3 DNA sequence: TGTGCCAGCAGCGCCACCTCGGGTTATAATTCACCCCTCCACTTT.

This chain uses TRBV4-1 with TRBJ2-2; D gene unclear. Trimming shortened V by 0 bases and J by 5 bases, and 13 bases separated the two germline ends. In germline, CDR1 is MGHRA, CDR2 YSYEKL. The CDR3 has 16 residues. The CDR3 spells CASSQEALVKTGELFF. For the CDR3, the DNA is TGCGCCAGCAGCCAAGAGGCTCTGGTGAAAACCGGGGAGCTGTTTTTT.

This clone is a singleton in its sample. The rearrangement links TRBV5-1 to TRBJ1-6, with unresolved D. Germline CDR1 SGHRS, CDR2 YFSETQ. V was shortened by 0 bases and J by 8 bases, with 6 bases between the two germline ends. The CDR3 totals 13 residues. The CDR3 loop is CASSLARDSPLHF. The DNA for the CDR3 is TGCGCCAGCAGCTTGGCTCGGGATTCACCCCTCCACTTT.

The rearrangement links TRBV5-1 to TRBJ1-4; D is perhaps TRBD1 (5 bases). The germline V gene has CDR1 SGHRS and CDR2 YFSETQ. V lost 3 bases, J lost 4 bases, and 16 bases lay in between. CDR3 length: 16 amino acids. CDR3 sequence: CASSSGGAPLNEKLFF. CDR3 sequence (DNA): TGCGCCAGCAGCTCCGGCGGGGCACCTCTTAATGAAAAACTGTTTTTT.

The genes are TRBV11-2 and TRBJ2-2; no firm D call. CDR3 length: 14 amino acids. V was clipped by 2 bases and J by 7 bases, with 11 bases between them. Germline CDR1 is SGHAT and CDR2 is FQNNGV. In DNA form, the CDR3 reads TGTGCCAGCAGCTTAATGCGGCCCGACGGGGAGCTGTTTTTT. It specifies CASSLMRPDGELFF.